These T cell receptor beta chains were read from a single sample in a study of blood T cells in healthy people across ages. Using its own MiXCR run on the 5' RACE reads, TCRdb lists one record per CDR3 protein. Among 550,000 to 700,000 distinct CDR3 sequences listed, approximately 30% were seen once. Specimen: blood. Source of these receptors: a woman in her 70s in good health. The CDR3 runs from the conserved cysteine through the conserved F or W. Fields, in order: D gene, V gene, CDR3 length, J gene, clone size, CDR3 protein, CDR3 DNA. The D gene is left open where the match is weak. Expanded clones are given a class, and other clones once, few, many or no size at all.

TRBD1	TRBV20-1	12	TRBJ1-1	.	CSARTRDSKAFF	TGCAGTGCTAGGACTAGGGACAGTAAAGCTTTCTTT
.	TRBV3-1	13	TRBJ1-2	few	CASSHAQGNGYTF	TGTGCCAGCAGCCATGCCCAGGGAAACGGCTACACCTTC
.	TRBV7-9	16	TRBJ1-3	.	CASSLTIWSSGNTIYF	TGTGCCAGCAGCTTGACGATCTGGAGCTCTGGAAACACCATATATTTT
.	TRBV20-1	14	TRBJ2-7	.	CSARDNSVSYEQYF	TGCAGTGCTAGAGATAATAGCGTCTCCTACGAGCAGTACTTC
.	TRBV11-3	17	TRBJ2-2	few	CASSPRKEGWNTGELFF	TGTGCCAGCAGCCCTAGAAAGGAGGGATGGAACACCGGGGAGCTGTTTTTT
.	TRBV6-5	13	TRBJ2-3	.	CASHRQGTDTQYF	TGTGCCAGTCATCGACAGGGCACAGATACGCAGTATTTT
.	TRBV7-2	12	TRBJ2-3	few	CASRLRTDTQYF	TGTGCCAGCAGGTTACGCACAGATACGCAGTATTTT
.	TRBV6-1	14	TRBJ1-2	.	CASSNPGQVNGYTF	TGTGCCAGCAGCAACCCGGGGCAGGTTAATGGCTACACCTTC
.	TRBV7-2	12	TRBJ2-3	.	CASSSDRGLQYF	TGTGCCAGCAGCAGTGACAGAGGCCTGCAGTATTTT
TRBD1	TRBV7-2	14	TRBJ2-7	few	CASSSTGGPYEQYF	TGTGCCAGCAGCTCGACAGGGGGCCCCTACGAGCAGTACTTC
.	TRBV5-1	16	TRBJ1-1	.	CASSLGGLLMNTEAFF	TGCGCCAGCAGCTTGGGGGGTTTGCTCATGAACACTGAAGCTTTCTTT
TRBD1	TRBV12-3/TRBV12-4	14	TRBJ1-2	few	CASSFGQGAGGYTF	TGTGCCAGCAGTTTCGGTCAGGGGGCTGGTGGCTACACCTTC
.	TRBV4-2	14	TRBJ2-1	few	CASRDREGYNEQFF	TGTGCCAGCAGAGATCGGGAAGGATACAATGAGCAGTTCTTC
.	TRBV3-1	14	TRBJ1-5	few	CASSQTGSNQPQHF	TGTGCCAGCAGCCAAACAGGGAGCAATCAGCCCCAGCATTTT
.	TRBV4-2	16	TRBJ1-4	.	CASSPEAGQGGEKLFF	TGTGCCAGCAGCCCCGAAGCGGGCCAGGGCGGCGAAAAACTGTTTTTT
.	TRBV11-2	16	TRBJ1-2	few	CASSQGGSHQYYGYTF	TGTGCCAGCAGCCAAGGTGGCAGCCACCAATACTATGGCTACACCTTC
.	TRBV7-9	14	TRBJ1-6	.	CAGGDTFNNSPLHF	TGTGCCGGGGGGGACACCTTTAATAATTCACCCCTCCACTTT
.	TRBV6-2/TRBV6-3	14	TRBJ2-3	.	CASSYGLRADTQYF	TGTGCCAGCAGTTACGGGCTGCGTGCAGATACGCAGTATTTT
TRBD1	TRBV12-3/TRBV12-4	19	TRBJ2-5	few	CASSQMTSLKGQAQETQYF	TGTGCCAGCAGTCAAATGACCTCTCTTAAAGGACAGGCTCAAGAGACCCAGTACTTC
.	TRBV6-5	13	TRBJ1-2	.	CATLETNSNGYTF	TGTGCCACCCTTGAAACTAACAGTAATGGCTACACCTTC
.	TRBV15	16	TRBJ2-4	few	CATSSGVGIAKNIQYF	TGTGCCACCAGCAGTGGGGTGGGCATAGCCAAAAACATTCAGTACTTC
.	TRBV12-3/TRBV12-4	14	TRBJ1-1	.	CASSLRGRYSKAFF	TGTGCCAGCAGTTTAAGGGGGAGGTACAGTAAAGCTTTCTTT
.	TRBV7-8	16	TRBJ2-2	.	CASSFTRTTNTGELFF	TGTGCCAGCAGCTTTACCCGGACAACGAACACCGGGGAGCTGTTTTTT
TRBD1	TRBV30	16	TRBJ2-4	.	CAWNLGQGLTKNIQYF	TGTGCCTGGAACCTGGGACAGGGCTTAACCAAAAACATTCAGTACTTC
.	TRBV18	13	TRBJ2-1	few	CASSATQVNEQFF	TGTGCCAGCTCAGCCACGCAGGTCAATGAGCAGTTCTTC
.	TRBV5-1	14	TRBJ1-2	few	CASSLYAGNYGYTF	TGCGCCAGCAGCTTGTATGCAGGGAACTATGGCTACACCTTC
.	TRBV20-1	15	TRBJ2-7	.	CSARDLGGSSYEQYF	TGCAGTGCTAGAGATCTCGGCGGATCCTCCTACGAGCAGTACTTC
.	TRBV6-2/TRBV6-3	13	TRBJ2-7	few	CASSYDSSYEQYF	TGTGCCAGCAGTTACGACAGCTCCTACGAGCAGTACTTC
.	TRBV6-5	15	TRBJ1-1	few	CASRPNTGTTYEAFF	TGTGCCAGCAGGCCTAACACCGGGACCACCTATGAAGCTTTCTTT
.	TRBV20-1	14	TRBJ2-2	.	CSAEPTRSGGELFF	TGCAGTGCAGAGCCAACCCGTTCGGGAGGGGAGCTGTTTTTT
TRBD1	TRBV6-5	17	TRBJ2-7	few	CASSSGQGRFVTYEQYF	TGTGCCAGCAGTTCGGGACAGGGAAGGTTCGTGACCTACGAGCAGTACTTC
.	TRBV7-9	12	TRBJ1-1	.	CASGSVSTEAFF	TGTGCCAGCGGTTCGGTGAGCACTGAAGCTTTCTTT
.	TRBV5-1	15	TRBJ2-4	few	CASSLDTGSKNIQYF	TGCGCCAGCAGCTTGGATACGGGAAGCAAAAACATTCAGTACTTC
.	TRBV25-1	15	TRBJ1-2	.	CASSEPGRNFYGYTF	TGTGCCAGCAGTGAACCGGGACGGAACTTCTATGGCTACACCTTC
.	TRBV7-2	15	TRBJ2-7	few	CASSPRSGEAYEQYF	TGTGCCAGCAGCCCCCGCTCCGGGGAGGCCTACGAGCAGTACTTC
TRBD1	TRBV7-8	15	TRBJ1-2	.	CASSPQGPLNYGYTF	TGTGCCAGCAGCCCACAGGGGCCCTTAAACTATGGCTACACCTTC
.	TRBV20-1	16	TRBJ2-7	.	CSAFTPGLLGSYEQYF	TGCAGTGCCTTTACTCCGGGACTCCTGGGGTCCTACGAGCAGTACTTC